The 14 T cell receptor beta chains reported below all come from one sample, sequenced in a study. In TCRdb, the 5' RACE reads were re-called with MiXCR into one record per CDR3 protein. The repertoire consists of 45,000 to 55,000 distinct CDR3 sequences, with around 24% occurring once and the leading ten covering 3% to 4%. The specimen sequenced was tumor-infiltrating naive CD4+ T cells sorted from the breast tumor. Documented subset: naive CD4+ T cells, CD4+CD45RA+CD25-. These receptors originate from a female donor with breast cancer.

J is TRBJ2-7 and V is TRBV6-1, with D uncertain. V was shortened by 4 bases and J by 3 bases, with 7 bases between the two germline ends. The CDR3 has 12 amino acids. Germline V gene data show CDR1 as MNHNS and CDR2 as SASEGT. CDR3 sequence reads: CASSASVYEQYF. The CDR3 nucleotides are TGTGCCAGCAGTGCTTCCGTCTACGAGCAGTACTTC.

This clonotype was seen a handful of times. V is TRBV7-9 and J is TRBJ2-1; D might be TRBD1 or TRBD2, each matching 5 bases. Germline CDR1 SEHNR, CDR2 FQNEAQ (reference sequence). The length of the CDR3 is 15 residues. The germline V and J ends were trimmed by 5 bases and 8 bases, with 19 bases remaining between them. CDR3 amino acids: CASSIRDPIGDEQFF. The CDR3 DNA sequence: TGTGCCAGCAGCATCCGGGACCCAATCGGGGATGAGCAGTTCTTC.

The chain joins TRBV20-1 to TRBJ2-7, with TRBD1 identical over 7 bases. V lost 2 bases to trimming and J lost 4 bases; unmatched junction nucleotides: 11. Germline-derived CDR1 and CDR2 are DFQATT and SNEGSKA (reference sequence). CDR3 length: 15 amino acids. CDR3 in amino acids: CSARSDRTSGYEQYF. Written as DNA, the CDR3 is TGCAGTGCTAGATCGGACAGGACCTCCGGGTACGAGCAGTACTTC.

This clonotype was counted a few times. The gene calls are TRBV6-6 and TRBJ1-1, with D hard to call. V lost 5 bases and J lost 8, with 12 bases in between. Germline V CDR1 and CDR2: MNHNY, SVGAGI (reference sequence). The CDR3 extends over 12 amino acids. The CDR3 bases are TGTGCCAGCAGTCCTACGTCAGAGGAAGCTTTCTTT. Protein: CASSPTSEEAFF.

This clonotype was recorded many times. This rearrangement joins TRBV11-2 to TRBJ2-1; D is undetermined. V lost 3 bases to trimming and J lost 10 bases, with 10 bases between them. The CDR3 is made up of 12 amino acids. The V gene's germline CDR1 is SGHAT and CDR2 FQNNGV. The chain's CDR3 is CASSLVVGEQFF. CDR3 DNA sequence: TGTGCCAGCAGCTTGGTAGTAGGCGAGCAGTTCTTC.

This clonotype was seen a few times. The V and J genes are TRBV5-1 and TRBJ2-3, with 8 bases matching TRBD1. With 4 bases clipped from V and 3 bases from J, the junction kept 7 bases outside the gene matches. This CDR3 comprises 15 residues. Germline-derived CDR1 and CDR2 are SGHRS and YFSETQ. The CDR3 is CASSGTGDRTDTQYF. The CDR3 nucleotides read TGCGCCAGCAGCGGTACAGGGGACAGGACAGATACGCAGTATTTT. Based on the CDR3 plus reference TRBV5-1 and TRBJ2-3, the full variable domain is KAGVTQTPRYLIKTRGQQVTLSCSPISGHRSVSWYQQTPGQGLQFLFEYFSETQRNKGNFPGRFSGRQFSNSRSEMNVSTLELGDSALYLCASSGTGDRTDTQYFGPGTRLTVL.

For this clonotype: A much more abundant neighbour one base away suggests this may be a read error. The gene calls are TRBV29-1 and TRBJ2-1; D is possibly TRBD2 (5 bases). The CDR3 has 14 amino acids. From germline, CDR1 is SQVTM and CDR2 ANQGSEA. The CDR3 sequence is CGVEDWVRDNEQFF. DNA of the CDR3: TGCGGCGTTGAAGATTGGGTGAGGGACAATGAGCAGTTCTTC.

The chain employs TRBV4-3 and TRBJ1-5; D unclear. The germline V and J ends were trimmed by 4 bases and 0 bases, with 10 bases remaining between them. The CDR3 has 15 amino acids. Germline V gene data show CDR1 as LGHNA and CDR2 as YSLEER. CDR3 protein: CASSPRPHSNQPQHF. Written as DNA, the CDR3 is TGCGCCAGCAGCCCCCGGCCTCATAGCAATCAGCCCCAGCATTTT.

Comment on this clonotype: A clone one base away is much larger, so this may be a read error. The rearrangement uses TRBV9 and TRBJ1-1; tentative D call: TRBD1 (5 bases). This CDR3 comprises 16 residues. Germline V lookup: CDR1 SGDLS, CDR2 YYNGEE. V was cut by 3 bases and J by 4 bases, with 19 bases left in between. This chain's CDR3 is CASSAHFGGEGTEAFF. Written as DNA, the CDR3 is TGTGCCAGCAGCGCCCACTTCGGGGGGGAAGGCACTGAAGCTTTCTTT.

The V call is TRBV6-2 or TRBV6-3, the J call TRBJ1-5, with D uncertain. Trimming left V 0 bases short and J 5 bases short, with 8 bases between. This CDR3 has 14 amino acids. Germline loops: CDR1 MNHEY, CDR2 SVGEGT. CDR3 DNA sequence: TGTGCCAGCAGTTACTCGAAGCGGGATCAGCCCCAGCATTTT. It yields the protein CASSYSKRDQPQHF.

V and J are TRBV5-1 and TRBJ2-7; TRBD1 agrees at 10 bases. The V gene end was trimmed by 5 bases and the J gene end by 7 bases; junction bases not matched to a gene: 6. The CDR3 spans 13 residues. Germline V gene data show CDR1 as SGHRS and CDR2 as YFSETQ. The CDR3 reads CASRRDRGEEQYF. The CDR3 DNA reads TGCGCCAGCAGGAGGGACAGGGGAGAAGAGCAGTACTTC.

This clonotype has a handful of counts. A much bigger clone sits one base away, suggesting this may be a read error. The J gene is TRBJ2-1, the V gene TRBV5-1; 8 bases fit TRBD2. The CDR3 is made up of 14 amino acids. V was clipped by 5 bases and J by 9 bases; unmatched bases: 10. Germline assignment: CDR1 SGHRS and CDR2 YFSETQ. In DNA, the CDR3 is TGCGCCAGCAGACGTAGCGGGACTACGGGTGAGCAGTTCTTC. As protein: CASRRSGTTGEQFF.

The V and J genes are TRBV7-2 and TRBJ1-1; TRBD1 aligns across 7 bases. The CDR3 runs to 15 residues. Losses at the gene ends were 1 base for V and 5 bases for J; bases not matched to a gene: 7. Germline V CDR1 and CDR2: SGHTA, FQGNSA. The CDR3 protein is CASSLVVRQGTEAFF. As DNA, the CDR3 is TGTGCCAGCAGCTTAGTGGTGAGACAGGGTACTGAAGCTTTCTTT.

This clonotype was recorded at least ten times. The genes are TRBV5-1 and TRBJ1-6; D is possibly TRBD1 (5 bases). The CDR3 has 15 amino acids. Deletions cut 5 bases from V and 9 bases from J, with 18 bases between. Germline CDR1 is SGHRS and CDR2 is YFSETQ. The CDR3 bases are TGCGCCAGCAGTTTAGGTGACAGTGCACTTTCACCCCTCCACTTT. Its translation is CASSLGDSALSPLHF.